Each of the 27 T cell receptor beta chains below was sequenced from the same sample in a study of long-term antiretroviral therapy in people with HIV. Run at survey level, the immunoSEQ assay was version v3.0. Method: immunoSEQ multiplex PCR; TCRdb's copy keeps in-frame clones and lacks some. Found here are approximately 12,000 clones, 79% of them singletons; the top ten hold approximately 10%. The specimen was unsorted PBMCs, collected 0.8 years before starting antiretroviral therapy. Receptor source: a woman aged 40 to 50 with HIV.

The V and J genes are TRBV28 and TRBJ2-6; D may be TRBD2 (5 bases). V lost 3 bases and J lost 0, with 6 bases in between. The germline gives CDR1 MDHEN, CDR2 SYDVKM. This CDR3 has 15 amino acids. CDR3 in amino acids: CASSLRVSGANVLTF. CDR3 bases: TGTGCCAGCAGTTTGAGGGTCTCTGGGGCCAACGTCCTGACTTTC. The full variable domain, rest sourced from reference TRBV28 and TRBJ2-6, is DVKVTQSSRYLVKRTGEKVFLECVQDMDHENMFWYRQDPGLGLRLIYFSYDVKMKEKGDIPEGYSVSREKKERFSLILESASTNQTSMYLCASSLRVSGANVLTFGAGSRLTVL.

The chain uses TRBV28 and TRBJ2-7, with D tentatively TRBD1 (6 bases). V lost 7 bases to trimming and J lost 0 bases, with 10 bases between them. The CDR3 consists of 13 residues. Germline V gene data show CDR1 as MDHEN and CDR2 as SYDVKM. CDR3 coding DNA: TGTGCCAGCATTGACAGGACCTCCTACGAGCAGTACTTC. This gives the protein CASIDRTSYEQYF.

The V and J genes are TRBV6-6 and TRBJ1-2; D call uncertain. Deletions cut 5 bases from V and 3 bases from J, with 10 bases between. The CDR3 runs 13 residues. Germline CDR1 MNHNY, CDR2 SVGAGI (reference sequence). DNA of the CDR3: TGTGCCAGCAGTCCAGACGGAGACTATGGCTACACCTTC. It codes for CASSPDGDYGYTF.

CDR3 amino acids: CASSPLGGQGFGRGTGELFF. The DNA of the CDR3 is TGTGCCAGCAGCCCCCTAGGGGGACAGGGGTTTGGCAGGGGCACCGGGGAGCTGTTTTTT. The chain employs TRBV27 and TRBJ2-2, with 10 bases aligning to TRBD1. Germline V lookup: CDR1 MNHEY, CDR2 SMNVEV (reference sequence). Losses at the gene ends were 6 bases for V and 4 bases for J; bases not matched to a gene: 20. The CDR3 has 20 amino acids.

This clone was seen a few times. This chain joins TRBV5-1 and TRBJ2-7; D is perhaps TRBD1 or TRBD2 (5 bases each). Per germline, CDR1 SGHRS and CDR2 YFSETQ. The CDR3 extends over 11 amino acids. V lost 7 bases, J lost 7 bases, and 12 bases lay in between. CDR3 sequence reads: CASGQRGEQYF. The CDR3 coding sequence is TGCGCCAGCGGCCAGAGGGGTGAGCAGTACTTC.

In nucleotides, the CDR3 is TGTGCCAGCTCACTGGGACAGGGGGCAGGGTTTGGTGCTCCCAATGAGCAGTTCTTC. The encoded protein is CASSLGQGAGFGAPNEQFF. The rearrangement joins TRBV18 to TRBJ2-1; 12 positions agree with TRBD1. V was clipped by 4 bases and J by 6 bases; unmatched bases: 16. The CDR3 covers 19 residues. The germline gives CDR1 KGHSH, CDR2 LQKENI.

This sequence joins TRBV5-6 and TRBJ2-1, with 8 bases lining up with TRBD1. The germline V gene encodes CDR1 SGHDT and CDR2 YYEEEE. The V segment lost 4 bases and the J segment 9 bases; nucleotides outside the gene matches: 12. The CDR3 extends over 15 amino acids. CDR3 loop: CASSLEDREVSEQFF. CDR3 nucleotide sequence: TGTGCCAGCAGCCTTGAGGACAGGGAAGTAAGTGAGCAGTTCTTC.

This chain uses TRBV7-9 with TRBJ1-1, with a tentative D call TRBD1 (5 bases). Germline CDR1 and CDR2: SEHNR and FQNEAQ (reference sequence). The CDR3 runs to 15 residues. Trimming pared 3 bases from V and 3 bases from J, leaving 14 bases between. This chain's CDR3 is CASSFGGTWYTEAFF. CDR3 coding DNA: TGTGCCAGCAGCTTCGGGGGAACGTGGTACACTGAAGCTTTCTTT.

V is TRBV19 and J is TRBJ2-1, with TRBD2 matching over 9 bases. There are 15 residues in the CDR3. The V gene's germline CDR1 is LNHDA and CDR2 SQIVND (reference sequence). V was pared by 7 bases and J by 5 bases, with 9 bases of the junction left unmatched. CDR3 DNA sequence: TGTGCCAGTAAGGTCCCTCCTAGCGGGAACAATGAGCAGTTCTTC. As protein: CASKVPPSGNNEQFF.

The J gene is TRBJ2-2, the V gene TRBV7-2, with unresolved D. The V end lost 5 bases, the J end lost 7 bases, and 8 bases lay between the germline ends. CDR1 SGHTA and CDR2 FQGNSA come from the germline V gene. This CDR3 region has 12 residues. The chain's CDR3 is CASSPLGGELFF. CDR3 nucleotides: TGTGCCAGCAGCCCCCTCGGCGGGGAGCTGTTTTTT. The entire variable domain, with the rest obtained from reference TRBV7-2 and TRBJ2-2, is as follows: GAGVSQSPSNKVTEKGKDVELRCDPISGHTALYWYRQSLGQGLEFLIYFQGNSAPDKSGLPSDRFSAERTGGSVSTLTIQRTQQEDSAVYLCASSPLGGELFFGEGSRLTVL.

CDR3 sequence: CASSHFGTDNEKLFF. The CDR3 DNA follows: TGTGCCAGCAGCCACTTCGGGACAGATAACGAAAAACTGTTTTTT. This chain uses TRBV7-9 with TRBJ1-4, with TRBD1 matching 7 bases. CDR3 length: 15 residues. V was clipped by 5 bases and J by 8 bases; unmatched bases: 11. Germline values: CDR1 SEHNR, CDR2 FQNEAQ (reference sequence).

A note on this clone: Other DNA sequences of this sample code for an identical CDR3. This chain uses TRBV6-1 with TRBJ2-7, with 10 bases aligning to TRBD2. The CDR3 is made up of 15 amino acids. Germline V gene sequence: CDR1 MNHNS, CDR2 SASEGT. After removal of 3 bases from V and 4 bases from J, the junction contained 6 bases not matched to a gene. In DNA form, the CDR3 reads TGTGCCAGCAGTGAGCGTAGCGGGAGGTCATACGAGCAGTACTTC. It specifies CASSERSGRSYEQYF.

The gene calls are TRBV18 and TRBJ2-4; D tentatively reads TRBD1 or TRBD2 (5 bases each). The CDR3 totals 16 residues. The germline V and J ends were trimmed by 0 bases and 5 bases, with 14 bases remaining between them. CDR1 is KGHSH and CDR2 is LQKENI in the germline V gene. CDR3 sequence reads: CASSPPGRVGENIQYF. The CDR3 region has the DNA TGTGCCAGCTCACCACCAGGCAGGGTGGGGGAAAACATTCAGTACTTC. Together with reference TRBV18 and TRBJ2-4, the CDR3 gives the full variable domain: NAGVMQNPRHLVRRRGQEARLRCSPMKGHSHVYWYRQLPEEGLKFMVYLQKENIIDESGMPKERFSAEFPKEGPSILRIQQVVRGDSAAYFCASSPPGRVGENIQYFGAGTRLSVL.

The chain couples TRBV7-9 to TRBJ1-2; 8 bases map to TRBD1. Germline loops: CDR1 SEHNR, CDR2 FQNEAQ (reference sequence). The CDR3 sequence is 14 residues long. The V gene end was trimmed by 5 bases and the J gene end by 4 bases; junction bases not matched to a gene: 6. CDR3 residues: CASSPTTGVYGYTF. CDR3 DNA sequence: TGTGCCAGCAGCCCGACGACAGGGGTCTATGGCTACACCTTC.

V is TRBV30 and J is TRBJ1-2; D may be TRBD1 (5 bases). In germline, CDR1 is GTSNPN, CDR2 SVGIG (reference sequence). The CDR3 loop spans 14 amino acids. V lost 0 bases, J lost 4 bases, and 12 bases lay in between. The CDR3: CAWSVPGPSYGYTF. CDR3 nucleotide sequence: TGTGCCTGGAGTGTACCAGGGCCTTCCTATGGCTACACCTTC.

The rearrangement links TRBV6-5 to TRBJ2-7, with 10 bases identical to TRBD2. Trimming removed 4 bases from V and 2 bases from J; junction bases left unmatched: 5. The CDR3 has 15 residues. Germline values: CDR1 MNHEY, CDR2 SVGAGI. The CDR3: CASSSLAGLTYEQYF. CDR3 DNA: TGTGCCAGCAGTTCACTAGCGGGGCTTACCTACGAGCAGTACTTC.

This clone was detected once. The chain has TRBV5-1 and TRBJ2-7; 7 bases align to TRBD2. J lost 0 bases, V lost 3 bases, and 3 bases had no gene match. There are 14 residues in the CDR3. Germline lookup yields CDR1 SGHRS and CDR2 YFSETQ. This CDR3 reads CASSYGTNSYEQYF. CDR3 bases: TGCGCCAGCAGCTACGGGACTAACTCCTACGAGCAGTACTTC. Filled out from reference TRBV5-1 and TRBJ2-7, the complete variable domain reads KAGVTQTPRYLIKTRGQQVTLSCSPISGHRSVSWYQQTPGQGLQFLFEYFSETQRNKGNFPGRFSGRQFSNSRSEMNVSTLELGDSALYLCASSYGTNSYEQYFGPGTRLTVT.

The V gene is TRBV5-1, the J gene TRBJ2-7; TRBD1 is a possible D gene (5 bases). V was pared by 2 bases and J by 2 bases, with 11 bases between. Germline-derived CDR1 and CDR2 are SGHRS and YFSETQ. The CDR3 runs to 14 residues. The CDR3 DNA sequence: TGCGCCAGCAGCTTAGGGGCGACAGCCTACGAGCAGTACTTC. It translates to CASSLGATAYEQYF. The whole variable domain, remainder taken from reference TRBV5-1 and TRBJ2-7, is KAGVTQTPRYLIKTRGQQVTLSCSPISGHRSVSWYQQTPGQGLQFLFEYFSETQRNKGNFPGRFSGRQFSNSRSEMNVSTLELGDSALYLCASSLGATAYEQYFGPGTRLTVT.

The gene calls are TRBV19 and TRBJ2-1; D remains unclear. Per the germline V gene, CDR1 is LNHDA and CDR2 is SQIVND (reference sequence). V was trimmed by 5 bases and J by 0 bases, leaving 11 bases between them. CDR3 length equals 15 residues. CDR3: CASSFGQSSYNEQFF. The DNA of the CDR3 is TGTGCCAGTAGTTTTGGCCAATCCTCCTACAATGAGCAGTTCTTC. The variable domain in full, completed from reference TRBV19 and TRBJ2-1, reads DGGITQSPKYLFRKEGQNVTLSCEQNLNHDAMYWYRQDPGQGLRLIYYSQIVNDFQKGDIAEGYSVSREKKESFPLTVTSAQKNPTAFYLCASSFGQSSYNEQFFGPGTRLTVL.

The chain couples TRBV29-1 to TRBJ2-3; the match to TRBD2 covers 11 bases. V was pared by 7 bases and J by 5 bases, with 8 bases of the junction left unmatched. Germline values: CDR1 SQVTM, CDR2 ANQGSEA. The length of the CDR3 is 14 residues. The CDR3 is CSATGLADRDTQYF. CDR3 DNA sequence: TGCAGCGCGACGGGACTAGCGGACCGAGATACGCAGTATTTT.

The chain links TRBV27 to TRBJ1-1; D unclear. The germline V gene encodes CDR1 MNHEY and CDR2 SMNVEV (reference sequence). There are 14 residues in the CDR3. V was trimmed by 2 bases and J by 1 base, leaving 8 bases between them. The DNA of the CDR3 is TGTGCCAGCAGTTTAGGAGTAGGGAACACTGAAGCTTTCTTT. Protein product: CASSLGVGNTEAFF.

The chain carries TRBV19 and TRBJ1-1; the D gene is possibly TRBD1 (5 bases). Trimming cost V 4 bases and J 1 base, with 7 bases left between them. The germline V gene encodes CDR1 LNHDA and CDR2 SQIVND (reference sequence). This CDR3 region has 13 residues. CDR3: CASSTGPNTEAFF. CDR3 in DNA: TGTGCCAGTAGTACAGGGCCGAACACTGAAGCTTTCTTT.

This clone was picked up one time. J is TRBJ2-1 and V is TRBV2; no clear D. The CDR3 loop spans 11 amino acids. Trimming pared 8 bases from V and 4 bases from J, leaving 6 bases between. Germline CDR1 and CDR2: SNHLY and FYNNEI. The chain's CDR3 is CASGIYNEQFF. The DNA for the CDR3 is TGTGCCAGCGGGATATACAATGAGCAGTTCTTC. Combining the CDR3 with reference TRBV2 and TRBJ2-1 gives the whole variable domain EPEVTQTPSHQVTQMGQEVILRCVPISNHLYFYWYRQILGQKVEFLVSFYNNEISEKSEIFDDQFSVERPDGSNFTLKIRSTKLEDSAMYFCASGIYNEQFFGPGTRLTVL.

The gene calls are TRBV5-4 and TRBJ1-1, with 9 bases that match TRBD1. The CDR3 is made up of 14 amino acids. V gave up 1 base and J gave up 4 bases; unmatched junction bases: 2. Germline loops: CDR1 SGHNT, CDR2 YYREEE (reference sequence). CDR3 nucleotide sequence: TGTGCCAGCAGCTTGACAGGGGGCAGCACTGAAGCTTTCTTT. This gives the protein CASSLTGGSTEAFF.

V and J are TRBV28 and TRBJ1-5; D might be TRBD1 (5 bases). Trimming left V 3 bases short and J 1 base short, with 19 bases between. Germline lookup yields CDR1 MDHEN and CDR2 SYDVKM. The CDR3 extends over 18 amino acids. Written as DNA, the CDR3 is TGTGCCAGCAGTTTTATCCCCCAGGGACGTCCGAGCAATCAGCCCCAGCATTTT. This codes for CASSFIPQGRPSNQPQHF.

The chain links TRBV7-9 to TRBJ2-7, with 8 positions matching TRBD2. V shed 3 bases and J 6 bases; nucleotides not matched to a gene: 7. The germline gives CDR1 SEHNR, CDR2 FQNEAQ (reference sequence). This CDR3 is built from 14 residues. The CDR3 DNA reads as TGTGCCAGCAGCTTGGGGACTAGTTTTGGCGAGCAGTACTTC. Its protein product is CASSLGTSFGEQYF.

V gene TRBV2 combines with J gene TRBJ2-5; D call uncertain. The V gene's germline CDR1 is SNHLY and CDR2 FYNNEI. There are 13 residues in the CDR3. Trimming removed 4 bases from V and 3 bases from J, with 9 bases in between. Here the CDR3 DNA reads TGTGCCAGCAGTGGGTCGGAGAAAGAGACCCAGTACTTC. Translating it yields CASSGSEKETQYF.